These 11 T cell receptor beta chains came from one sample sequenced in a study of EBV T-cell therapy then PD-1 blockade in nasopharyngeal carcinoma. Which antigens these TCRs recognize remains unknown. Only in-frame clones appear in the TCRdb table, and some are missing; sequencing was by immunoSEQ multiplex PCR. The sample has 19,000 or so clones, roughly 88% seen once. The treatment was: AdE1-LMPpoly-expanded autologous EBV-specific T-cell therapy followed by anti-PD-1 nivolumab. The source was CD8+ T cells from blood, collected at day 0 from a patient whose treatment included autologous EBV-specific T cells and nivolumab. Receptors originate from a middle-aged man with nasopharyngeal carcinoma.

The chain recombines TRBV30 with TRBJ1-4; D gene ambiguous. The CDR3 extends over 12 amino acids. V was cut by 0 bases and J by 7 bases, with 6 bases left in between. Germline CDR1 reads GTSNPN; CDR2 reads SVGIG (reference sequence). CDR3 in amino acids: CAWSVLGEKLFF. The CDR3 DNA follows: TGTGCCTGGAGTGTACTCGGTGAAAAACTGTTTTTT. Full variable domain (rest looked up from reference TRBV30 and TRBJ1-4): SQTIHQWPATLVQPVGSPLSLECTVEGTSNPNLYWYRQAAGRGLQLLFYSVGIGQISSEVPQNLSASRPQDRQFILSSKKLLLSDSGFYLCAWSVLGEKLFFGSGTQLSVL.

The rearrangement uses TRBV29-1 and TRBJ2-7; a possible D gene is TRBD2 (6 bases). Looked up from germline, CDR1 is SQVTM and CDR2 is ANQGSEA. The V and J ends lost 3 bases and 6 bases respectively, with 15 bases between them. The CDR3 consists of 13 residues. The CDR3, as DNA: TGCAGCGTTGAGGCAGGGAGGCCGCTCGAGCAGTACTTC. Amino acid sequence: CSVEAGRPLEQYF.

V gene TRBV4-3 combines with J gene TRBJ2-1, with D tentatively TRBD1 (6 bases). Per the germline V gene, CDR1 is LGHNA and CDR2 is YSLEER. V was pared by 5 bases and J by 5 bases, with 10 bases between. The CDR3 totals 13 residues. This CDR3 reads CASSWGPDNEQFF. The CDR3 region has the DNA TGCGCCAGCAGCTGGGGGCCCGACAATGAGCAGTTCTTC.

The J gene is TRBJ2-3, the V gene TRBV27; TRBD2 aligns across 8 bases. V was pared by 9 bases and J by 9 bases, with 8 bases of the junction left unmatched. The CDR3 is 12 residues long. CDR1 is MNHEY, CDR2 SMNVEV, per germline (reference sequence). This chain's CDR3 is CASSGLAGTQYF. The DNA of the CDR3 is TGTGCCAGTTCCGGACTAGCAGGGACGCAGTATTTT.

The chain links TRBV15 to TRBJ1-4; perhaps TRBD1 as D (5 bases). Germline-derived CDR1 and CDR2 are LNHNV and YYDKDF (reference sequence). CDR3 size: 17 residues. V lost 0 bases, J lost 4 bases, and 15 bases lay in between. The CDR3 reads CATSRDYPGPLNEKLFF. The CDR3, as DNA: TGTGCCACCAGCAGAGACTACCCGGGACCGCTTAATGAAAAACTGTTTTTT. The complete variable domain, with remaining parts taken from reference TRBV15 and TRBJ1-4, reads DAMVIQNPRYQVTQFGKPVTLSCSQTLNHNVMYWYQQKSSQAPKLLFHYYDKDFNNEADTPDNFQSRRPNTSFCFLDIRSPGLGDTAMYLCATSRDYPGPLNEKLFFGSGTQLSVL.

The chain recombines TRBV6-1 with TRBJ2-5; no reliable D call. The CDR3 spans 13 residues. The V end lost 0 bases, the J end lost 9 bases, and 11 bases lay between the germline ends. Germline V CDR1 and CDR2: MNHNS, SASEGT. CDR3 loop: CASSEAHGWSQYF. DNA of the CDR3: TGTGCCAGCAGTGAAGCACATGGCTGGTCCCAGTACTTC.

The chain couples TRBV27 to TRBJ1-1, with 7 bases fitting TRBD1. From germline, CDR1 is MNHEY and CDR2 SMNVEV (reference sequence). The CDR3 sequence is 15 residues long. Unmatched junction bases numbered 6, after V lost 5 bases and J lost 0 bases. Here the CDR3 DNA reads TGTGCCAGCAGTCCCTCGACAGGGCTGAACACTGAAGCTTTCTTT. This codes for CASSPSTGLNTEAFF.

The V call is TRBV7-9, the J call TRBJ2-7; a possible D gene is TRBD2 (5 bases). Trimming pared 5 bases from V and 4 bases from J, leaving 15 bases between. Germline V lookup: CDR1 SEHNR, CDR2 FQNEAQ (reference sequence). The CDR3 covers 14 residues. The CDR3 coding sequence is TGTGCCAGCAGCCCTCGGGATACCTTATACGAGCAGTACTTC. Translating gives CASSPRDTLYEQYF.

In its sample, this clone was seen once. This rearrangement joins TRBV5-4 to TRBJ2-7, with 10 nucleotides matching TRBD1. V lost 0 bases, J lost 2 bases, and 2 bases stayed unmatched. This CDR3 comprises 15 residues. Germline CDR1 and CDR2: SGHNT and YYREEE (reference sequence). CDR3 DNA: TGTGCCAGCAGCTTGGCCGGGACAGGGGCCTACGAGCAGTACTTC. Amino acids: CASSLAGTGAYEQYF.

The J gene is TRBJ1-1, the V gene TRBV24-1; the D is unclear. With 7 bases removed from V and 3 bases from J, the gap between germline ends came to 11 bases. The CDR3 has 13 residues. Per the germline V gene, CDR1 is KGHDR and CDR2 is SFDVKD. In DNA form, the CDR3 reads TGTGCCACCAGGGCGGAGGACGACACTGAAGCTTTCTTT. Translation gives CATRAEDDTEAFF.

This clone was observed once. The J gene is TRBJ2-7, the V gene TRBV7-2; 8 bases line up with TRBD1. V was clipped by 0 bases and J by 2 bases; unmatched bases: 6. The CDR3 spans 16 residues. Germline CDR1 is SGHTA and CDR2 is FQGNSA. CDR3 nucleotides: TGTGCCAGCAGCTTAGCATATGGACAGGGCGCCTACGAGCAGTACTTC. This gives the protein CASSLAYGQGAYEQYF. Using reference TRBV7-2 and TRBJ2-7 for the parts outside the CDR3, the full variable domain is GAGVSQSPSNKVTEKGKDVELRCDPISGHTALYWYRQSLGQGLEFLIYFQGNSAPDKSGLPSDRFSAERTGGSVSTLTIQRTQQEDSAVYLCASSLAYGQGAYEQYFGPGTRLTVT.